This TCR beta chain is from a study of T cell repertoires in cytomegalovirus infection. Looking at the study overall: Through public TCR beta signatures, both CMV infection and matching HLA type were indicated. Study outcomes and limitations: The study found HLA-C-restricted CMV-specific TCR beta clonotypes dominating the ex vivo response. CMV carriers with the relevant HLA were identified by cumulative public TCR beta family frequency.

Germline loops: CDR1 SGHDT, CDR2 YYEEEE. The CDR3 loop spans 14 amino acids. V was trimmed by 4 bases and J by 2 bases, leaving 13 bases between them. TCRdb called the reads again in MiXCR, with one record for every CDR3 protein. This table has some 920,000 distinct CDR3 sequences, 30% to 40% appearing once. Points on this clonotype: Its antigen remains unknown.

The V gene is TRBV5-6, the J gene TRBJ2-7, with D perhaps being TRBD1 or TRBD2 (5 bases each). The sequenced sample was cultured CD8+ T cells from PBMCs, obtained from culture after CMV antigen stimulation. The origin of this receptor is a human donor in good health (CMV status not recorded). Some clones in this sample may be carry-over from other donors' samples. In nucleotides, the CDR3 is TGTGCCAGCAGCCCTGGGGACGGTACCTACGAGCAGTACGTC. This codes for CASSPGDGTYEQYV.